Listed below are T cell receptor beta chains from one sample, sequenced in a study of T cell repertoires in cytomegalovirus infection. TCRdb processed the reads anew with MiXCR; each CDR3 protein has one entry. This sample has about half a million distinct CDR3 sequences, with around a third found just once. No antigen is known for these receptors. Sample: cultured PBMCs, taken from culture after CMV antigen stimulation. Receptors were obtained from a human donor in good health (CMV status not recorded). Some clones in this sample may be carry-over from other donors' samples. Each CDR3 is given with its conserved first and last residue. A D gene is named only where the DNA matches it firmly. Rows give clone size only sometimes, using once, few, many, or a class for an expanded clone.

v_gene	abundance	j_gene	d_gene	CDR3nt	CDR3aa
TRBV4-2	-	TRBJ2-1	-	TGTGCCAGCAGCCAAAACCCCGGACAGAACAATGTGCAGTTCTTC	CASSQNPGQNNVQFF
TRBV20-1	-	TRBJ1-2	TRBD1	TGCAGTGCTCAAGACAGGGGCTTTGGCTACACCTTC	CSAQDRGFGYTF
TRBV4-1	-	TRBJ2-3	TRBD2	TGCGCCAGCAGCCAAGATAATTGGCGGGAGGGCTTCACAGATACGCAGTATTTT	CASSQDNWREGFTDTQYF
TRBV20-1	-	TRBJ1-5	-	TGCAGTGCTAGTGATGGTTATCAGCCCCAGCATTTT	CSASDGYQPQHF
TRBV7-2	-	TRBJ1-2	TRBD1	TGTGCCAGCAGCTTAACCGGGACAGAGAAGGGCTACACCTTC	CASSLTGTEKGYTF
TRBV19	once	TRBJ1-3	TRBD1	TGTGCCAGTAGTCTAAATCCCGGGACAGGGGACACCATATATTTT	CASSLNPGTGDTIYF
TRBV28	-	TRBJ2-3	-	TGTGCCAGCAGCCCTTTAGGGGCAGGGGGCACAGATACGCAGTATTTT	CASSPLGAGGTDTQYF
TRBV19	few	TRBJ1-2	-	TGTGCCAGTAGTATTTCGAGTCAGGGAGGCTATGGCTACACCTTC	CASSISSQGGYGYTF
TRBV23-1	-	TRBJ2-6	TRBD1	TGCGCCAGCAGTCAAGACAGGGTTCTAAGCTCTGGGGCCAACGTCCTGACTTTC	CASSQDRVLSSGANVLTF
TRBV7-2	many	TRBJ1-1	-	TGTGCCAGCAGCCCCCGGATGCAAGGGACTGAAGCTTTCTTT	CASSPRMQGTEAFF
TRBV4-1	-	TRBJ2-1	TRBD2	TGCGCCAGCAGCGCGCGGGAGATCGAATCCTACAATGAGCAGTTCTTC	CASSAREIESYNEQFF
TRBV6-2/TRBV6-3	-	TRBJ1-1	-	TGTGCCAGCAGTATCGACTGGAGGACTGAAGCTTTCTTT	CASSIDWRTEAFF
TRBV5-1	-	TRBJ2-1	TRBD1	TGCGCCAGCAGCCAGGGACAGGGGGTAAACAATGAGCAGTTCTTC	CASSQGQGVNNEQFF
TRBV7-3	-	TRBJ2-5	TRBD1	TGTGCCAGCAGCGTCGACAGGGCTACAGAGACCCAGTACTTC	CASSVDRATETQYF
TRBV11-2	-	TRBJ2-3	TRBD2	TGTGCCAGCAGCTTATCTCCGGGAGGGCCCTTTGATACGCAGTATTTT	CASSLSPGGPFDTQYF
TRBV7-2	-	TRBJ1-2	-	TGTGCCAGCAGCTTAGATTTTCAAGGAAACTATGGCTACACCTTC	CASSLDFQGNYGYTF
TRBV19	-	TRBJ1-2	TRBD1	TGTGCCAGCCACAGGGGACGAAACTATGGCTACACCTTC	CASHRGRNYGYTF
TRBV28	-	TRBJ2-3	-	TGTGCCAGCAGTCTGTCGGCTCCGGGGACAGATACGCAGTATTTT	CASSLSAPGTDTQYF
TRBV14	few	TRBJ2-3	-	TGTGCCAGCAGCCAGTCGTCCGGTACAGATACGCAGTATTTT	CASSQSSGTDTQYF
TRBV20-1	-	TRBJ1-3	-	TGCAGTGCTAGGGGAAAGTTCGGAAACACCATATATTTT	CSARGKFGNTIYF
TRBV28	few	TRBJ2-7	TRBD2	TGTGCCAGCAGTTTTCCCAGGACTAGGCCCCTATACGAGCAGTACTTC	CASSFPRTRPLYEQYF
TRBV10-1	few	TRBJ2-5	-	TGCGCCAGCAGTGGTGGACAGAGGGAGACCCAGTACTTC	CASSGGQRETQYF
TRBV28	few	TRBJ1-3	TRBD1	TGTGCCAGCAGCCCTTGGACCGGTGGGACAGGGGGTTCGTCCGGAAACACCATATATTTT	CASSPWTGGTGGSSGNTIYF
TRBV10-3	-	TRBJ2-5	TRBD2	TGTGCCATCAGTGAGACTAGCGGGGGATTGCAAGAGACCCAGTACTTC	CAISETSGGLQETQYF
TRBV4-1	few	TRBJ2-1	-	TGCGCCAGCAGCCATATCACAATCTACAATGAGCAGTTCTTC	CASSHITIYNEQFF
TRBV4-1	few	TRBJ2-7	TRBD1	TGCGCCAGCAGCCAACCGGGACAGGGGGAAGAGGACGAGCAGTACTTC	CASSQPGQGEEDEQYF
TRBV7-2	many	TRBJ2-7	TRBD2	TGTGCCAGCAGCATCATAGCGGGAGGGTACGAGCAGTACTTC	CASSIIAGGYEQYF
TRBV29-1	-	TRBJ2-3	-	TGCAGCGTTGACCGGGGGCCAGATACGCAGTATTTT	CSVDRGPDTQYF
TRBV24-1	-	TRBJ1-2	TRBD1	TGTGCCACCAGTGAACCGGGACAGGGGATGACAGGCTACACCTTC	CATSEPGQGMTGYTF
TRBV11-2	-	TRBJ2-5	-	TGTGCCAGCAGCTTAGATTGGTCGGTCGGAGAGACCCAGTACTTC	CASSLDWSVGETQYF
TRBV29-1	-	TRBJ2-2	-	TGCAGCAGCCAGGATGGGGTTGGCACCGGGGAGCTGTTTTTT	CSSQDGVGTGELFF
TRBV4-1	-	TRBJ1-6	-	TGCGCCAGCAGCCAAGTTCTCGGATCTGGGGATTATAATTCACCCCTCCACTTT	CASSQVLGSGDYNSPLHF
TRBV28	-	TRBJ1-4	-	TGTGCCAGCAGTTTAGTTCGATTCGGCGAGAAACTGTTTTTT	CASSLVRFGEKLFF
TRBV29-1	-	TRBJ2-1	TRBD2	TGCAGCGTCACCAATCCCGGGACTAGCGGAAACAATGAGCAGTTCTTC	CSVTNPGTSGNNEQFF
TRBV19	-	TRBJ2-5	TRBD2	TGTGCCAGTAGTATTTCTAGCGGGACGCACGCGACCCAGTACTTC	CASSISSGTHATQYF
TRBV7-6	-	TRBJ1-3	-	TGTGCTAGCAGCCAGGGACTCTCTGGAAACACCATATATTTT	CASSQGLSGNTIYF
TRBV7-8	many	TRBJ1-5	-	TGTGCCAGCAGCTTAAACAGTCTTAGCAATCAGCCCCAGCATTTT	CASSLNSLSNQPQHF
TRBV19	-	TRBJ2-1	TRBD2	TGTGCCAGTAGTGGAAATGGACTAGCGGGAGGGCCATCCTCCTACAATGAGCAGTTCTTC	CASSGNGLAGGPSSYNEQFF
TRBV6-2/TRBV6-3	-	TRBJ2-3	TRBD2	TGTGCCAGCAGAACTAGCGGGAGGCCAGCGACAGATACGCAGTATTTT	CASRTSGRPATDTQYF
TRBV7-9	many	TRBJ2-5	-	TGTGCCAGCAGCTCCAGTGTTAAGGGAGAGACCCAGTACTTC	CASSSSVKGETQYF
TRBV7-2	many	TRBJ2-5	TRBD2	TGTGCCAGCAGCTTAAATGGCGGGAGTGTGTCAGAGACCCAGTACTTC	CASSLNGGSVSETQYF
TRBV29-1	-	TRBJ2-3	-	TGCAGCGTTGGGGGTGGGAGCACAGATACGCAGTATTTT	CSVGGGSTDTQYF
TRBV23-1	-	TRBJ2-1	-	TGCGCCAGCAGTCAACTCGACAGTTATAGCTCCTACAATGAGCAGTTCTTC	CASSQLDSYSSYNEQFF
TRBV10-3	-	TRBJ2-7	TRBD2	TGTGCCATCAGTGAGTCTGCAGCGGGAGTTGGGGAGCAGTACTTC	CAISESAAGVGEQYF
TRBV7-8	many	TRBJ2-5	-	TGTGCCAGCAGCCAACCGGTTCGGGTGTACCAAGAGACCCAGTACTTC	CASSQPVRVYQETQYF